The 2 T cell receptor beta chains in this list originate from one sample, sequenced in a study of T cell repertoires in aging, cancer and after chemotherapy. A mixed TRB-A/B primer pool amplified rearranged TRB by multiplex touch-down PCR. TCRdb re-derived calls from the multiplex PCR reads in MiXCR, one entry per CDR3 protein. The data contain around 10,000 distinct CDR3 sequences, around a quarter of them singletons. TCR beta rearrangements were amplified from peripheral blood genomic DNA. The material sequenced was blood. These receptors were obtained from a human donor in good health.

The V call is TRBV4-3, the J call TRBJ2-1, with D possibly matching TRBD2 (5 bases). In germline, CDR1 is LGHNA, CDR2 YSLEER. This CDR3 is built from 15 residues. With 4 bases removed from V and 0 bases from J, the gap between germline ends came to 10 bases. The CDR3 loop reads CASSPERNSYNEQFF. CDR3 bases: TGCGCCAGCAGCCCCGAGCGGAACTCCTACAATGAGCAGTTCTTC.

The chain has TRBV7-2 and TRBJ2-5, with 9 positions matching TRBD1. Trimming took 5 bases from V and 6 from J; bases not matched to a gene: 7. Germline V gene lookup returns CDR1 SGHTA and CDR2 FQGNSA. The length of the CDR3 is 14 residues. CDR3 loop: CASSQRTGDKTQYF. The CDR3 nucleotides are TGTGCCAGCAGCCAAAGGACAGGGGATAAGACCCAGTACTTC. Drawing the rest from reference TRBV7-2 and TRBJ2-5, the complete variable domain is GAGVSQSPSNKVTEKGKDVELRCDPISGHTALYWYRQSLGQGLEFLIYFQGNSAPDKSGLPSDRFSAERTGGSVSTLTIQRTQQEDSAVYLCASSQRTGDKTQYFGPGTRLLVL.